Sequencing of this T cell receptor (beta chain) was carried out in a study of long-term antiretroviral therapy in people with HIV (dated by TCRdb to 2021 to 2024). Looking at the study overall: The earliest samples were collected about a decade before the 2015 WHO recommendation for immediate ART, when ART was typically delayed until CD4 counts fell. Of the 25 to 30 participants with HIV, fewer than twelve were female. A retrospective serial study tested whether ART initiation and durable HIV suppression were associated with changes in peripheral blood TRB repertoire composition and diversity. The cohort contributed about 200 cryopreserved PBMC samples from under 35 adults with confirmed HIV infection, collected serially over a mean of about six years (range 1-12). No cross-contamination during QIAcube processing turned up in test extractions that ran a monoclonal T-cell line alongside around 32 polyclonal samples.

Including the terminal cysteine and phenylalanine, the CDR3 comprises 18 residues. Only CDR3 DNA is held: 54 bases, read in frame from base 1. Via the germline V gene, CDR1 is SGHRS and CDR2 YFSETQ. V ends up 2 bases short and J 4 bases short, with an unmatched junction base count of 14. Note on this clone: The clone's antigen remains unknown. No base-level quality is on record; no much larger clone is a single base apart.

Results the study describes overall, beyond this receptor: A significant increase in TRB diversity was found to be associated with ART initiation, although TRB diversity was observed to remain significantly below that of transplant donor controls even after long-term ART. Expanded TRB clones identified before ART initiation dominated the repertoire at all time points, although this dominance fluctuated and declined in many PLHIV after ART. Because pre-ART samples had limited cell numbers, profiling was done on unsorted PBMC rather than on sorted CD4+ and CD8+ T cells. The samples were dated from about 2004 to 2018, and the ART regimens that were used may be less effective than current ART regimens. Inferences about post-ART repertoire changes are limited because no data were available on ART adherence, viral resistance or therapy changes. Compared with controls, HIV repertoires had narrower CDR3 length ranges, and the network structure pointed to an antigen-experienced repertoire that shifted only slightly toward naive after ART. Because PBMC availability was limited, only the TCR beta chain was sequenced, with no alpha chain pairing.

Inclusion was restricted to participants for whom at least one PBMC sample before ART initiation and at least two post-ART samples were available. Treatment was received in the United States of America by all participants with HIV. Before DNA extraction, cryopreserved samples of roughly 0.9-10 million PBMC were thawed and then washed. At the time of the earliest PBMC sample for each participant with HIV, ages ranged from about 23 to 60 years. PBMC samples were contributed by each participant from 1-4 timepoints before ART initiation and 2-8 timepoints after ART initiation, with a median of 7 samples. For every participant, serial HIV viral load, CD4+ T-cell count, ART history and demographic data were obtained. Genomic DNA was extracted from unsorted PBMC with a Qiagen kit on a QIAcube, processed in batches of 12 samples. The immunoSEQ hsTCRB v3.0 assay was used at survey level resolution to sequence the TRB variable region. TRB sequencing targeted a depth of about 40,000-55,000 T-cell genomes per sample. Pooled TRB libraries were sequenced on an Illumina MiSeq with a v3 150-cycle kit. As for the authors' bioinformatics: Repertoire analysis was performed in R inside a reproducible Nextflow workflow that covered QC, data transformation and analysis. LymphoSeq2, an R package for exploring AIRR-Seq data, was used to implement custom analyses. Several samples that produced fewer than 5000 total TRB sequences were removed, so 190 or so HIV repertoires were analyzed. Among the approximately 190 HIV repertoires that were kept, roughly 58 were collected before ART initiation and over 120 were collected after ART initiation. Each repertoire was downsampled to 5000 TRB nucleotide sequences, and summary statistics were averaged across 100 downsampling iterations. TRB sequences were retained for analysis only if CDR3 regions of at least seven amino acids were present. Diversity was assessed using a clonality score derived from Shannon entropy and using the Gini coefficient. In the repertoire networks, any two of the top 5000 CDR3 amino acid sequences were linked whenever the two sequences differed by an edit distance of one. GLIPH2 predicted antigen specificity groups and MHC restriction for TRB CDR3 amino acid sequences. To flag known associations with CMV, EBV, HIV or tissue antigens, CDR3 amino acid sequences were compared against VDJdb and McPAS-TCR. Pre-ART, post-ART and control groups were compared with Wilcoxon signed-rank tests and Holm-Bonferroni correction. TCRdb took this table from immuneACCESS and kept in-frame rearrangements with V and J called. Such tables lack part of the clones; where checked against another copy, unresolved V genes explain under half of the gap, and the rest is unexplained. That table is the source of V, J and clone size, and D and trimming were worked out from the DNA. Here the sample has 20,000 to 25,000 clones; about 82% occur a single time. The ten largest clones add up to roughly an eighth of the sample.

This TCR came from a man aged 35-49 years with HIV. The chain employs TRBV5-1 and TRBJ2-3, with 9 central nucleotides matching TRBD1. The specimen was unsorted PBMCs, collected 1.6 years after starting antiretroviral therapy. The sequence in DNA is TGCGCCAGCAGCTTCCTCCCGGGACAGGGAAGTAGCCCAGATACGCAGTATTTT. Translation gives CASSFLPGQGSSPDTQYF.